This TCR beta chain was identified during a study of blood T cell repertoires in COVID-19. The protocol was immunoSEQ multiplex PCR, while the TCRdb copy is restricted to in-frame clones and leaves out a portion. Of approximately 250,000 clones in the sample, just over 85% are singletons; the top ten hold 2% to 2.5%. This CDR3 has 17 amino acids. The germline gives CDR1 SGHDT, CDR2 YYEEEE. After removal of 4 bases from V and 2 bases from J, the junction contained 11 bases not matched to a gene. The sequence came from a man aged 25-40 years who had recovered from COVID-19. The sample taken for sequencing was peripheral blood. This rearrangement joins TRBV5-6 to TRBJ2-7; 11 positions agree with TRBD2. CDR3 in amino acids: CASSPPGTSGGTYEQYF. The CDR3 DNA reads TGTGCCAGCAGCCCACCAGGGACTAGCGGCGGAACCTACGAGCAGTACTTC.